This T cell receptor (beta chain) was sequenced for a study of blood T cell repertoires in COVID-19. Looking at the study overall: Material from acute and convalescent COVID-19 was sourced from the United States, Italy and Spain. Sources were T cells, B-cell-depleted T cells, or PBMCs; the material itself was cDNA or gDNA.

The repertoire was sequenced with immunoSEQ multiplex PCR; TCRdb's copy has only in-frame clones and lacks some. Of approximately 380,000 clones in the sample, 88% are singletons; the top ten hold more than 0.95%. Enrollees, about 18 to 89 years old, lived in around 23 US areas. Among Cohort 3 donors, those recovered had two negative PCRs, clearance, or symptom resolution. The CDR3 has 16 amino acids. V lost 1 base to trimming and J lost 2 bases, with 13 bases between them. Per germline, CDR1 SGHNT and CDR2 YYREEE (reference sequence). Material for sequencing was PBMCs or T cells enriched from blood (not recorded which). The sequence was collected from a woman aged 18-29 years who had recovered from COVID-19. J is TRBJ1-3 and V is TRBV5-4, with a possible D match to TRBD1 (6 bases). CDR3 nucleotides: TGTGCCAGCAGCTTGCCAGGACAGTGGGCTGGAAACACCATATATTTT. This codes for CASSLPGQWAGNTIYF.